Below are 9 T cell receptor beta chains sequenced from a single sample in a study of shared clonotypes between healthy human individuals. Sequencing used immunoSEQ multiplex PCR; TCRdb keeps in-frame clones, though not all of them. Of 2 million to 2.5 million clones listed, about nine tenths are singletons. Sequencing was carried out using naive CD4+ T cells from PBMCs. Subset reported: CD45RA+ positively selected. These receptors originate from a man between 18 and 29 years old in good health. Some clones in this sample may be carry-over from other donors' samples.

The chain has TRBV5-1 and TRBJ2-2, with TRBD2 as a possible D gene (6 bases). Trimming took 3 bases from V and 4 from J, leaving 10 bases between them. CDR3 length equals 14 residues. Germline-derived CDR1 and CDR2 are SGHRS and YFSETQ. Here the CDR3 DNA reads TGCGCCAGCAGCTCAGGAGGGCCCACCGGGGAGCTGTTTTTT. Its translation is CASSSGGPTGELFF.

The chain combines TRBV2 with TRBJ2-7; tentative D call: TRBD1 (6 bases). Germline V gives CDR1 SNHLY, CDR2 FYNNEI. Trimming cost V 4 bases and J 2 bases, with 12 bases left between them. The CDR3 totals 14 residues. The DNA of the CDR3 is TGTGCCAGCAGTGGGAACAGGGTTGCCTACGAGCAGTACTTC. Its translation is CASSGNRVAYEQYF.

The J gene is TRBJ2-1, the V gene TRBV7-2; D gene uncertain. The germline gives CDR1 SGHTA, CDR2 FQGNSA. The V end lost 2 bases, the J end lost 6 bases, and 11 bases lay between the germline ends. This CDR3 is built from 14 residues. The CDR3 DNA reads TGTGCCAGCAGCTTATCTCCTACCCTCAATGAGCAGTTCTTC. Translation gives CASSLSPTLNEQFF.

The rearrangement uses TRBV29-1 and TRBJ2-6, with unresolved D. V lost 4 bases to trimming and J lost 1 base, with 14 bases between them. The CDR3 contains 16 residues. Germline assignment: CDR1 SQVTM and CDR2 ANQGSEA. This CDR3 is CSVGSSRASGANVLTF. The CDR3, as DNA: TGCAGCGTTGGTTCTTCAAGGGCATCTGGGGCCAACGTCCTGACTTTC.

V usage is TRBV5-5 and J usage is TRBJ2-7, with a possible D match to TRBD1 (5 bases). This CDR3 spans 17 amino acids. In germline, CDR1 is SGHKS, CDR2 YYEKEE (reference sequence). Deletions cut 4 bases from V and 0 bases from J, with 20 bases between. CDR3 sequence (DNA): TGTGCCAGCAGCCGTTATTTGACCATGACAGCCTCCTACGAGCAGTACTTC. It translates to CASSRYLTMTASYEQYF.

This clone came up once. The J gene is TRBJ1-1, the V gene TRBV19, with unresolved D. CDR3 size: 13 residues. Trimming took off 10 bases at V and 1 base at J, with 13 bases between the two ends. CDR1 and CDR2 from the germline V gene are LNHDA and SQIVND (reference sequence). The CDR3 is CATSKTANTEAFF. The CDR3, as DNA: TGTGCCACCTCCAAGACGGCGAACACTGAAGCTTTCTTT.

This chain joins TRBV6-5 and TRBJ1-4; possible D gene TRBD1, 6 bases. The CDR3 extends over 16 amino acids. Germline-derived CDR1 and CDR2 are MNHEY and SVGAGI. Trimming pared 2 bases from V and 3 bases from J, leaving 13 bases between. The CDR3: CASSYNSQGSNEKLFF. The DNA of the CDR3 is TGTGCCAGCAGTTACAATTCACAGGGATCTAATGAAAAACTGTTTTTT.

The chain couples TRBV7-2 to TRBJ2-2; tentative D call: TRBD1 (5 bases). The CDR3 covers 15 residues. Trimming took off 6 bases at V and 5 bases at J, with 16 bases between the two ends. Germline V gene sequence: CDR1 SGHTA, CDR2 FQGNSA. The CDR3 sequence is CASRSPTVLTGELFF. CDR3 DNA sequence: TGTGCCAGCAGGTCACCGACAGTCTTAACCGGGGAGCTGTTTTTT.

The chain combines TRBV5-1 with TRBJ2-1, with D perhaps TRBD2 (5 bases). The CDR3 is 14 amino acids. Deletions cut 0 bases from V and 10 bases from J, with 14 bases between. Germline V gives CDR1 SGHRS, CDR2 YFSETQ. CDR3 residues: CASSLVAPSGEQFF. The CDR3 DNA reads TGCGCCAGCAGCTTGGTGGCCCCATCGGGGGAGCAGTTCTTC.